One sample yielded the 3 T cell receptor beta chains listed below, sequenced in a study of T-cell reconstitution after alpha-beta-depleted transplantation in children. Library preparation (for TCRbeta) was performed with unique molecular identifiers. Each CDR3 protein is one row after TCRdb ran MiXCR on the PCR reads. Found here are some 150,000 distinct CDR3 sequences, about 8.8% of them singletons; the top ten hold about a sixth. The sample in question was PBMCs, mostly from graft donor cells, obtained 180 days after TCRalphabeta/CD19-depleted stem cell transplant. These receptors were collected from a female patient aged 2 to 10 who had a stem cell transplant for congenital amegakaryocytic thrombocytopenia, so the T cells may come from the graft donor.

This chain links TRBV12-3 or TRBV12-4 with TRBJ2-7; 7 bases map to TRBD1. V trimming: 0 bases; J trimming: 8 bases; junction bases outside the gene matches: 22. There are 19 residues in the CDR3. This chain's CDR3 is CASSLADDRVGGYLNQQYF. The CDR3 coding sequence is TGTGCCAGCAGTTTAGCGGACGACAGGGTTGGGGGCTACCTTAACCAGCAGTACTTC.

A few counts support this clonotype. V and J are TRBV15 and TRBJ2-7, with TRBD2 matching over 8 bases. V was pared by 0 bases and J by 4 bases, with 8 bases of the junction left unmatched. CDR3 length equals 16 residues. Germline V gives CDR1 LNHNV, CDR2 YYDKDF (reference sequence). CDR3 in amino acids: CATSRDRSGRAYEQYF. CDR3 sequence (DNA): TGTGCCACCAGCAGAGACCGAAGCGGGAGAGCTTACGAGCAGTACTTC. The variable domain in full, with the rest retrieved from reference TRBV15 and TRBJ2-7, is DAMVIQNPRYQVTQFGKPVTLSCSQTLNHNVMYWYQQKSSQAPKLLFHYYDKDFNNEADTPDNFQSRRPNTSFCFLDIRSPGLGDTAMYLCATSRDRSGRAYEQYFGPGTRLTVT.

This clonotype was seen a handful of times. The rearrangement joins TRBV6-5 to TRBJ2-2; D gene unclear. Germline lookup yields CDR1 MNHEY and CDR2 SVGAGI. Trimming shortened V by 2 bases and J by 4 bases, and 5 bases separated the two germline ends. CDR3 length equals 13 residues. CDR3 protein: CASSYRVTGELFF. For the CDR3, the DNA is TGTGCCAGCAGTTACCGAGTCACCGGGGAGCTGTTTTTT.